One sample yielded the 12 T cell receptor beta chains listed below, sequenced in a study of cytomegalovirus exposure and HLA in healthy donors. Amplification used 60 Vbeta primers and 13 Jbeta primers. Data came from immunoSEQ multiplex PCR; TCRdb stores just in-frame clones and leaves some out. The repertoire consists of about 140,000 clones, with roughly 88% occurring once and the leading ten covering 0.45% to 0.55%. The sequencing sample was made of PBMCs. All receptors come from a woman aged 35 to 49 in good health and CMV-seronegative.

CDR3 coding DNA: TGTGCCAGCAGCTTAACGGGACTAGCGGGCTACAATGAGCAGTTCTTC. It codes for CASSLTGLAGYNEQFF. This chain links TRBV7-6 with TRBJ2-1; 12 nucleotides match TRBD2. This CDR3 is 16 amino acids long. V dropped 2 bases and J dropped 3; count of bases not matched to a gene: 2. Germline lookup yields CDR1 SGHVS and CDR2 FNYEAQ.

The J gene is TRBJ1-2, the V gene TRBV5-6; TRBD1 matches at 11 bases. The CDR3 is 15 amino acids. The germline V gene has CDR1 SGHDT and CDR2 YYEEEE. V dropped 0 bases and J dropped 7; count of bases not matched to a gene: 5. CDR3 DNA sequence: TGTGCCAGCAGCTTGGACAGGACAGGGGGCTTTGGCTACACCTTC. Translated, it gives CASSLDRTGGFGYTF.

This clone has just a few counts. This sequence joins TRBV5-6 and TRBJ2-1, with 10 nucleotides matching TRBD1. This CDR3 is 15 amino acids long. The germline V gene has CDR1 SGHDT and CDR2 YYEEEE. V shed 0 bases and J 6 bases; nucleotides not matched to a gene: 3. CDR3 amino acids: CASSLAGTGVNEQFF. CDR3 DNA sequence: TGTGCCAGCAGCTTGGCCGGGACAGGGGTCAATGAGCAGTTCTTC.

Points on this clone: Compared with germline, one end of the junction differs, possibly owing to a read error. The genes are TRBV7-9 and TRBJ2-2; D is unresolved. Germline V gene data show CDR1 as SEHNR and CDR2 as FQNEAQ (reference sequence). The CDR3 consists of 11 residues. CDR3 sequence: CSSSRGGELFF. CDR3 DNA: TGTTCCAGCAGCCGAGGCGGGGAGCTGTTTTTT.

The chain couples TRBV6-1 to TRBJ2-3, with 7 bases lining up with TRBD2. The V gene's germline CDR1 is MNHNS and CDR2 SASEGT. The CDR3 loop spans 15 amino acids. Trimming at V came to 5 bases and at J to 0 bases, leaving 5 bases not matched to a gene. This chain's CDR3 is CASSWSGTSTDTQYF. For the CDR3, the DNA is TGTGCCAGCAGTTGGAGCGGGACTAGCACAGATACGCAGTATTTT.

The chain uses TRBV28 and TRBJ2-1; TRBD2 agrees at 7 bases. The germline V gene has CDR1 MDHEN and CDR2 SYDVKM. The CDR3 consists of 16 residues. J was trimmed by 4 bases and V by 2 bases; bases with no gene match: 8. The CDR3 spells CASSLGGSGAYNEQFF. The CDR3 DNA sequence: TGTGCCAGCAGTTTAGGCGGGAGTGGGGCGTACAATGAGCAGTTCTTC.

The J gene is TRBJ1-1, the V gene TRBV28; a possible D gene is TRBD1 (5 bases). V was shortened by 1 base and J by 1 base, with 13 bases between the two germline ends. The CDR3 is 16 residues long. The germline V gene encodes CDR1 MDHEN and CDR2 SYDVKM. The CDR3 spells CASSLFKRTTNTEAFF. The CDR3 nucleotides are TGTGCCAGCAGTTTATTTAAAAGGACAACGAACACTGAAGCTTTCTTT.

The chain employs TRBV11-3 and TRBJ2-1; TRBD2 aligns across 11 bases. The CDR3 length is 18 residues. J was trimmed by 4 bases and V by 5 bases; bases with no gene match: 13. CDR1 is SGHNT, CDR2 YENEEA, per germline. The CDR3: CASSTRAGTSGTYNEQFF. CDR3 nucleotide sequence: TGTGCCAGCAGCACGAGGGCCGGGACTAGCGGAACTTACAATGAGCAGTTCTTC.

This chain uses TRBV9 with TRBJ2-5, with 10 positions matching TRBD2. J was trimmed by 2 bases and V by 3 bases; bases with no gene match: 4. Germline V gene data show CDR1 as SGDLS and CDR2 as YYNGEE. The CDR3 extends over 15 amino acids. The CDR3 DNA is TGTGCCAGCAGCGGAACTAGCGGGGCTCAAGAGACCCAGTACTTC. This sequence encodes CASSGTSGAQETQYF.

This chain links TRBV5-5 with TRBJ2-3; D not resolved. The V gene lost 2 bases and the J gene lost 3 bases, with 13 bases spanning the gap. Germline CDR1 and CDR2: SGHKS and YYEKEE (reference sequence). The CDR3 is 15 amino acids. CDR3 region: CASSFLISKTDTQYF. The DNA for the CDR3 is TGTGCCAGCAGCTTCCTAATAAGCAAAACAGATACGCAGTATTTT.

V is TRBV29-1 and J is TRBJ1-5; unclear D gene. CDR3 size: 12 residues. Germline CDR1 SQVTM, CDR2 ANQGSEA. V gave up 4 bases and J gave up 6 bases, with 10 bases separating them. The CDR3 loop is CSVGEGFQPQHF. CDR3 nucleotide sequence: TGCAGCGTTGGGGAGGGTTTTCAGCCCCAGCATTTT.

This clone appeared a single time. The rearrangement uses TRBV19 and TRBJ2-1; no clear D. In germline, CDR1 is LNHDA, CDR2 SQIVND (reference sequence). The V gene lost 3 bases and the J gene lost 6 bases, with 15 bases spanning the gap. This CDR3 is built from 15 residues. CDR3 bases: TGTGCCAGTAGTATGTTTATCAGTATCCTCAATGAGCAGTTCTTC. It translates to CASSMFISILNEQFF.